The 26 T cell receptor beta chains below were found in one sample sequenced in a study of response to subunit inactivated influenza vaccine (dated by TCRdb to 2016 to 2019). Receptor amplification or capture employed RT-PCR. Sequenced on an Illumina HiSeq 2500. Using fastp at Q25 and MiXCR, TCRdb reprocessed the public reads and kept productive beta chains. Every CDR3 protein is listed once, alongside the most common genes and DNA of its rows. In this sample the table shows roughly 700,000 distinct CDR3 sequences, around 16% of which occur a single time. The top ten hold 11% of the sample. This specimen was PBMCs from blood, taken 11 to 12 days after vaccination. The origin of the receptors is a man in his fifties or sixties who received an inactivated influenza vaccine. Donor details come from another sample of the same person, matched by shared clones.

The chain links TRBV4-2 to TRBJ2-1; TRBD2 aligns across 7 bases. V lost 0 bases to trimming and J lost 6 bases; unmatched junction nucleotides: 5. This CDR3 region has 15 residues. The V gene's germline CDR1 is LGHNA and CDR2 YNFKEQ. The CDR3 DNA follows: TGTGCCAGCAGCCAAGATCGGGGGAGGGCCAATGAGCAGTTCTTC. This translates into CASSQDRGRANEQFF.

This chain connects TRBV3-1 to TRBJ2-1; maybe TRBD2 (5 bases). The germline CDR1 and CDR2 sequences are LGHDT and YNNKEL (reference sequence). This CDR3 has 16 amino acids. V dropped 2 bases and J dropped 2 bases, with 13 bases sitting between them. The CDR3 loop is CASSQPSGGAYNEQFF. CDR3 nucleotides: TGTGCCAGCAGCCAACCGAGCGGAGGAGCCTACAATGAGCAGTTCTTC.

The chain recombines TRBV25-1 with TRBJ1-1; TRBD1 matches at 9 bases. Trimming at V came to 4 bases and at J to 4 bases, leaving 7 bases not matched to a gene. The CDR3 is 15 residues long. Germline assignment: CDR1 MGHDK and CDR2 SYGVNS. The CDR3 protein is CASSARDRAPTEAFF. The CDR3 DNA reads TGTGCCAGCAGTGCGCGGGACAGGGCGCCCACTGAAGCTTTCTTT.

This clonotype was found a few times. V and J are TRBV10-2 and TRBJ2-1; D remains ambiguous. V shed 3 bases and J shed 7 bases, with 10 bases lying between them. This CDR3 contains 13 residues. CDR1 and CDR2 from the germline V gene are WSHSY and SAAADI. CDR3 bases: TGCGCCAGCAGTGAAGACCGGGTGAATGAGCAGTTCTTC. Its translation: CASSEDRVNEQFF.

The chain carries TRBV5-6 and TRBJ2-7; TRBD1 agrees at 7 bases. V was clipped by 4 bases and J by 4 bases; unmatched bases: 5. This CDR3 spans 13 amino acids. Germline CDR1 reads SGHDT; CDR2 reads YYEEEE. CDR3 in amino acids: CASSRATGYEQYF. CDR3 in DNA: TGTGCCAGCAGCAGGGCGACAGGGTACGAGCAGTACTTC.

This clonotype was counted between two and nine times. The chain couples TRBV20-1 to TRBJ2-1, with 7 positions matching TRBD2. The CDR3 has 17 amino acids. CDR1 DFQATT and CDR2 SNEGSKA come from the germline V gene (reference sequence). With V trimmed by 0 bases and J by 6 bases, 14 bases remained unmatched. The CDR3 region is CSARDRGEGVPINEQFF. CDR3 bases: TGCAGTGCTAGAGATCGTGGGGAGGGCGTTCCGATCAATGAGCAGTTCTTC.

This clonotype was detected only a few times. V gene TRBV5-1 combines with J gene TRBJ2-5; 11 bases are a match to TRBD2. Trimming took 0 bases from V and 4 from J; bases not matched to a gene: 14. The germline V gene has CDR1 SGHRS and CDR2 YFSETQ. This CDR3 is 19 amino acids long. CDR3 amino acids: CASSLAMSASGRLGETQYF. The CDR3 nucleotides read TGCGCCAGCAGCTTGGCCATGTCAGCTAGCGGGAGGTTGGGAGAGACCCAGTACTTC.

This clonotype has at least ten counts. The V and J genes are TRBV5-1 and TRBJ2-2; 13 bases match TRBD2. The CDR3 covers 16 residues. V lost 4 bases, J lost 8 bases, and 8 bases stayed unmatched. Germline CDR1 reads SGHRS; CDR2 reads YFSETQ. The CDR3 is CASSLRTSGSTGELFF. In nucleotides, the CDR3 is TGCGCCAGCAGCCTTCGGACTAGCGGGAGCACGGGGGAGCTGTTTTTT.

This clonotype was seen a single time. The genes are TRBV7-9 and TRBJ1-1, with 8 bases aligning to TRBD1. Trimming took 6 bases from V and 4 from J; bases not matched to a gene: 7. CDR1 and CDR2 from the germline V gene are SEHNR and FQNEAQ (reference sequence). The CDR3 extends over 14 amino acids. The CDR3 sequence: CASRWTGRATEAFF. The CDR3 DNA reads as TGTGCCAGCAGGTGGACAGGGAGGGCCACTGAAGCTTTCTTT.

This clonotype was observed many times. The rearrangement links TRBV5-1 to TRBJ2-3; no clear D. This CDR3 has 14 residues. The germline V and J ends were trimmed by 0 bases and 1 base, with 6 bases remaining between them. Looked up from germline, CDR1 is SGHRS and CDR2 is YFSETQ. In nucleotides, the CDR3 is TGCGCCAGCAGCTTGGCACCCCGCACAGATACGCAGTATTTT. Protein: CASSLAPRTDTQYF.

V and J are TRBV7-2 and TRBJ1-3, with D unresolved. The CDR3 consists of 14 residues. Germline-derived CDR1 and CDR2 are SGHTA and FQGNSA. V gave up 5 bases and J gave up 7 bases, with 15 bases separating them. The CDR3 region has the DNA TGTGCCAGCAGCGTGCCGACGGTTATCAACACCATATATTTT. Translating gives CASSVPTVINTIYF.

The chain is built from TRBV20-1 and TRBJ2-5; D is uncertain. The germline V gene encodes CDR1 DFQATT and CDR2 SNEGSKA (reference sequence). V was pared by 0 bases and J by 7 bases, with 6 bases between. The length of the CDR3 is 11 residues. The CDR3 loop is CSARDVRTQYF. CDR3 nucleotides: TGCAGTGCTAGAGATGTGCGGACCCAGTACTTC.

This clonotype was detected a few times. The chain uses TRBV12-3 or TRBV12-4 and TRBJ1-5, with D possibly being TRBD1 (6 bases). The CDR3 runs to 13 residues. V was clipped by 5 bases and J by 8 bases, with 13 bases between them. CDR3 sequence reads: CASSQQGFKPQHF. CDR3 DNA sequence: TGTGCCAGCAGTCAACAGGGTTTTAAGCCCCAGCATTTT.

In this sample, this clonotype turned up many times. This chain uses TRBV12-3 or TRBV12-4 with TRBJ1-1; TRBD1 agrees at 7 bases. Losses at the gene ends were 3 bases for V and 4 bases for J; bases not matched to a gene: 2. This CDR3 region has 13 residues. This chain's CDR3 is CASSLRGLTEAFF. The CDR3, as DNA: TGTGCCAGCAGTTTGAGGGGGCTCACTGAAGCTTTCTTT.

There are a few counts of this clonotype. This chain uses TRBV20-1 with TRBJ2-5; D might be TRBD1 (8 bases). The CDR3 sequence is 13 residues long. Germline CDR1 DFQATT, CDR2 SNEGSKA (reference sequence). In nucleotides, the CDR3 is TGCAGCGAGACTAGCAGGGACAGGGAGACCCAGTACTTC. Its protein product is CSETSRDRETQYF.

This clonotype was seen a handful of times. The chain couples TRBV10-3 to TRBJ2-7; perhaps TRBD2 as D (6 bases). V was pared by 4 bases and J by 11 bases, with 15 bases between. Germline CDR1 reads ENHRY; CDR2 reads SYGVKD. The CDR3 extends over 12 amino acids. The CDR3 DNA follows: TGTGCCATCAGTGGGGCGGGGAGACTAAAGTACTTC. This sequence encodes CAISGAGRLKYF.

The gene calls are TRBV7-6 and TRBJ1-6, with D perhaps matching TRBD1 (5 bases). This CDR3 is 15 amino acids long. Trimming took off 6 bases at V and 8 bases at J, with 17 bases between the two ends. Germline-derived CDR1 and CDR2 are SGHVS and FNYEAQ. For the CDR3, the DNA is TGTGCCAGCAGTCCCGGCTGGGGAGGGGATTCACCCCTCCACTTT. Its protein is CASSPGWGGDSPLHF.

V usage is TRBV3-1 and J usage is TRBJ2-7; D is tentatively TRBD1 or TRBD2 (5 bases each). The V end lost 0 bases, the J end lost 6 bases, and 15 bases lay between the germline ends. This CDR3 comprises 15 residues. Germline V CDR1 and CDR2: LGHDT, YNNKEL (reference sequence). This CDR3 reads CASSQDAIKGSEQYF. Here the CDR3 DNA reads TGTGCCAGCAGCCAAGATGCAATTAAGGGGAGCGAGCAGTACTTC.

V and J are TRBV3-1 and TRBJ2-2; either TRBD1 or TRBD2 may fit D (5 bases each). Germline V lookup: CDR1 LGHDT, CDR2 YNNKEL (reference sequence). Trimming pared 7 bases from V and 0 bases from J, leaving 9 bases between. The CDR3 length is 14 residues. The CDR3 protein is CASIRGPNTGELFF. The CDR3 nucleotides read TGTGCCAGCATACGGGGACCGAACACCGGGGAGCTGTTTTTT.

This sequence joins TRBV5-1 and TRBJ2-7, with D uncertain. The CDR3 extends over 11 amino acids. The V end was cut by 4 bases, the J end by 5 bases, with 7 bases between. CDR1 and CDR2 from the germline V gene are SGHRS and YFSETQ. CDR3 sequence: CASSKQNEQYF. The CDR3 nucleotides are TGCGCCAGCAGCAAACAGAACGAGCAGTACTTC.

The chain joins TRBV7-2 to TRBJ2-5, with 7 bases lining up with TRBD1. Germline CDR1 and CDR2: SGHTA and FQGNSA. Trimming at V came to 1 base and at J to 1 base, leaving 6 bases not matched to a gene. The CDR3 totals 16 residues. CDR3 residues: CASSLVTGAPQETQYF. CDR3 bases: TGTGCCAGCAGCTTAGTTACAGGGGCCCCCCAAGAGACCCAGTACTTC.

The V call is TRBV6-2 or TRBV6-3, the J call TRBJ2-1; 7 nucleotides agree with TRBD2. CDR1 is MNHEY, CDR2 SVGEGT, per germline. After removal of 4 bases from V and 7 bases from J, the junction contained 16 bases not matched to a gene. The CDR3 length is 17 residues. The CDR3 sequence is CASSFPRTRGPMNEQFF. The CDR3, as DNA: TGTGCCAGCAGTTTCCCCCGGACTAGGGGTCCAATGAATGAGCAGTTCTTC.

The chain couples TRBV20-1 to TRBJ2-4, with a weak D call TRBD2 (7 bases). Germline CDR1 reads DFQATT; CDR2 reads SNEGSKA (reference sequence). Trimming shortened V by 7 bases and J by 2 bases, and 18 bases separated the two germline ends. The CDR3 runs to 15 residues. The CDR3 loop reads CSVYEGGSSKNIQYF. CDR3 sequence (DNA): TGCAGTGTATATGAGGGGGGGTCGTCCAAAAACATTCAGTACTTC.

The V and J genes are TRBV27 and TRBJ2-7; D uncertain. Germline V gene sequence: CDR1 MNHEY, CDR2 SMNVEV (reference sequence). V lost 6 bases and J lost 3, with 15 bases in between. The CDR3 is 14 amino acids. This CDR3 reads CASSPLGPGYEQYF. The CDR3 region has the DNA TGTGCCAGCAGCCCATTAGGGCCGGGCTACGAGCAGTACTTC.

The chain couples TRBV6-1 to TRBJ2-5, with a possible D match to TRBD2 (6 bases). This CDR3 is 14 amino acids long. Trimming removed 5 bases at V and 5 bases at J, with 15 bases between. Germline-derived CDR1 and CDR2 are MNHNS and SASEGT. The CDR3: CASSKRALGETQYF. The CDR3 region has the DNA TGTGCCAGCAGTAAGCGGGCCCTGGGGGAGACCCAGTACTTC.

J is TRBJ2-2 and V is TRBV12-3 or TRBV12-4; maybe TRBD1 (5 bases). Trimming took 8 bases from V and 5 from J, leaving 18 bases between them. This CDR3 is 15 amino acids long. CDR3 coding DNA: TGTGCCAGCCGTCAGAGTACAGGCAAAACCGGGGAGCTGTTTTTT. This gives the protein CASRQSTGKTGELFF.